This T cell receptor (beta chain) was recovered during a study of T cell changes during pregnancy in multiple sclerosis. The V gene's germline CDR1 is LNHDA and CDR2 SQIVND (reference sequence). V was clipped by 0 bases and J by 8 bases; unmatched bases: 4. CDR3 length: 14 amino acids. The method was immunoSEQ multiplex PCR; TCRdb's version includes in-frame clones alone and lacks a portion of them. The sample has 100,000 to 140,000 clones, less than 95% seen once. This material consisted of peripheral blood, taken in the third trimester of pregnancy. This sequence was found in a female donor in good health, enrolled as a control in a pregnancy study. The rearrangement links TRBV19 to TRBJ2-4, with TRBD2 matching 7 bases. This chain's CDR3 is CASSIETSYYIQYF. The CDR3 DNA is TGTGCCAGTAGTATAGAGACTAGCTACTACATTCAGTACTTC.